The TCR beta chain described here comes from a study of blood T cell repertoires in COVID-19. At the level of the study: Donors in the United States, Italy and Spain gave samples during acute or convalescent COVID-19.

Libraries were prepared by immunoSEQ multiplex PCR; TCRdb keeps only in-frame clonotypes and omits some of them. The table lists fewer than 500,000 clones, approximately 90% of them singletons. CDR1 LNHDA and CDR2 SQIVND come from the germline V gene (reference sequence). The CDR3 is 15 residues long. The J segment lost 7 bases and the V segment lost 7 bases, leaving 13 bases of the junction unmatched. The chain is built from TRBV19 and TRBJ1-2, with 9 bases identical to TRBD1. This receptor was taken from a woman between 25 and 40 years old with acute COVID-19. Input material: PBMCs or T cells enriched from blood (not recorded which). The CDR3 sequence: CASTSAPRQGGGYTF. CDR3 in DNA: TGTGCCAGTACCTCCGCACCGAGACAGGGGGGTGGCTACACCTTC.